The clone carrying this T cell receptor (beta chain) was seen at least ten times. This specimen belongs to a study of T cells in Graves' hyperthyroidism and ophthalmopathy. For Graves' hyperthyroidism to be stable, ophthalmopathy could not progress within 18 months. Diagnostic assessment was based on clinical symptoms, serum thyroxine and TRAb, thyroid ultrasound and orbital computed tomography. The germline gives CDR1 MDHEN, CDR2 SYDVKM. V shed 6 bases and J 3 bases; nucleotides not matched to a gene: 13. This CDR3 has 16 amino acids. RNA transcripts were the template for amplifying TCR beta CDR3 regions. The TCR CDR3 first-round RT-PCR relied on the HTBI primer set. TCRdb called the multiplex PCR reads again in MiXCR, with one record for every CDR3 protein. The sample consists of 700,000 or so distinct CDR3 sequences, around 17% of them appearing once.

The genes are TRBV28 and TRBJ2-7; 8 positions agree with TRBD1. The clonotype comes from a man younger than 30 with Graves' hyperthyroidism. Sequenced sample: blood. The CDR3 coding sequence is TGTGCCAGCAGCCTGGAGGGTGGGACAGGACACTACGAGCAGTACTTC. Translation gives CASSLEGGTGHYEQYF.